This T cell receptor beta chain comes out of a study of identical twins. Study outcomes and limitations: The study found that models underestimated out-of-frame TCR alpha sharing in monozygotic twins.

Via MiXCR, TCRdb re-called the 5' RACE reads, giving one row per CDR3 protein. This sample has roughly 700,000 distinct CDR3 sequences, with 8.5% to 9% found just once. This clonotype was seen only a few times. Its specificity is unknown. These data are also associated with another study on yellow fever vaccine responses in identical twins.

The TCR comes from a woman younger than 30 in good health. Sample: PBMCs.

The CDR3 sequence is CASSLADGGISTDTQYF. The CDR3 nucleotides read TGTGCCAGCAGCTTAGCCGATGGGGGGATAAGCACAGATACGCAGTATTTT. The V call is TRBV7-9, the J call TRBJ2-3; perhaps TRBD2 as D (6 bases). Germline values: CDR1 SEHNR, CDR2 FQNEAQ (reference sequence). CDR3 size: 17 residues. Trimming cost V 0 bases and J 0 bases, with 13 bases left between them.